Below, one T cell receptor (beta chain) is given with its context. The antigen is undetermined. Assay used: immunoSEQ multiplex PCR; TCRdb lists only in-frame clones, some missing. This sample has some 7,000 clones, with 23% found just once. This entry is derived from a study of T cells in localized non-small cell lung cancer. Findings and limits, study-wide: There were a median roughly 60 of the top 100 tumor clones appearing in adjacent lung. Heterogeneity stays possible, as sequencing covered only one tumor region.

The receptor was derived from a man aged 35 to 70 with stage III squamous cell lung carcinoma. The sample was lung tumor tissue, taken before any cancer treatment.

CDR3 region: CASGGSGNTIYF. For the CDR3, the DNA is TGTGCCAGCGGCGGCTCTGGAAACACCATATATTTT. The rearrangement joins TRBV6-8 to TRBJ1-3; unclear D gene. Trimming took off 8 bases at V and 0 bases at J, with 5 bases between the two ends. The germline V gene has CDR1 MNHGY and CDR2 SAAAGT. This CDR3 comprises 12 residues.